These 27 T cell receptor beta chains were sequenced from one sample in a study of T cells in localized non-small cell lung cancer. This table comes from immunoSEQ multiplex PCR, and its TCRdb copy is limited to in-frame clones, with some not included. Here the sample spans 40,000 or so clones, about 86% being singletons. The sample was peripheral blood, taken before any cancer treatment. The receptors stem from a man aged 40-75 years with stage I lung adenocarcinoma.

The V gene is TRBV14, the J gene TRBJ2-1; TRBD2 aligns across 11 bases. V shed 1 base, J shed 12 bases, and the junction held 8 bases outside the gene matches. The germline V gene has CDR1 SGHDN and CDR2 FVKESK. The CDR3 consists of 15 residues. In nucleotides, the CDR3 is TGTGCCAGCAGCCAAGCTCCTATAGCGGGAGGGAGGCAGTTCTTC. Translation gives CASSQAPIAGGRQFF.

The J gene is TRBJ2-2, the V gene TRBV27; 8 positions match TRBD1. This CDR3 region has 15 residues. Germline V gene sequence: CDR1 MNHEY, CDR2 SMNVEV (reference sequence). The V and J ends lost 4 bases and 2 bases, in that order; junction bases with no gene match: 3. The CDR3 nucleotides read TGTGCCAGCAGTTCTACAGGGGGAAACACCGGGGAGCTGTTTTTT. It yields the protein CASSSTGGNTGELFF.

This clone has a single count. Other DNA sequences in the same sample also yield this CDR3. This chain uses TRBV7-3 with TRBJ2-2; the D gene is possibly TRBD2 (6 bases). The ends were cut back, 5 bases at V and 8 bases at J, with 12 bases in the middle. Germline loops: CDR1 SGHTA, CDR2 FQGTGA. CDR3 size: 13 residues. The CDR3 bases are TGTGCCAGCAGCCCACTTGGGACTGGGGAGCTGTTTTTT. This encodes CASSPLGTGELFF. The whole variable domain, filled in from reference TRBV7-3 and TRBJ2-2, reads GAGVSQTPSNKVTEKGKYVELRCDPISGHTALYWYRQSLGQGPEFLIYFQGTGAADDSGLPNDRFFAVRPEGSVSTLKIQRTERGDSAVYLCASSPLGTGELFFGEGSRLTVL.

The chain carries TRBV5-1 and TRBJ1-4; D may be TRBD1 (5 bases). The CDR3 sequence is 15 residues long. Germline V gene data show CDR1 as SGHRS and CDR2 as YFSETQ. Between the trimmed V and J ends, which lost 4 bases and 7 bases, there was a span of 17 bases. Here the CDR3 DNA reads TGCGCCAGCAGCCCTCAGGACCAGGGCGGTGAAAAACTGTTTTTT. Translation gives CASSPQDQGGEKLFF.

The table lists this clone with a count of one. The chain joins TRBV30 to TRBJ1-2, with D tentatively TRBD1 (6 bases). Germline assignment: CDR1 GTSNPN and CDR2 SVGIG (reference sequence). The germline V and J ends were trimmed by 1 base and 4 bases, with 10 bases remaining between them. This CDR3 has 13 amino acids. CDR3 amino acids: CAWSGGQVYGYTF. In DNA form, the CDR3 reads TGTGCCTGGAGTGGGGGACAAGTCTATGGCTACACCTTC. Filled out from reference TRBV30 and TRBJ1-2, the complete variable domain reads SQTIHQWPATLVQPVGSPLSLECTVEGTSNPNLYWYRQAAGRGLQLLFYSVGIGQISSEVPQNLSASRPQDRQFILSSKKLLLSDSGFYLCAWSGGQVYGYTFGSGTRLTVV.

The V and J genes are TRBV10-3 and TRBJ1-1, with a weak D call TRBD1 (5 bases). Germline V gives CDR1 ENHRY, CDR2 SYGVKD. The CDR3 has 16 amino acids. Trimming left V 0 bases short and J 1 base short, with 12 bases between. The CDR3, as DNA: TGTGCCATCAGTGAGTCCCCCTCGGGGGGGAACACTGAAGCTTTCTTT. Translated, it gives CAISESPSGGNTEAFF.

This clone was seen just once. The rearrangement links TRBV11-2 to TRBJ2-1; 8 bases fit TRBD2. The CDR3 consists of 17 residues. The germline CDR1 and CDR2 sequences are SGHAT and FQNNGV. The J segment lost 7 bases and the V segment lost 5 bases, leaving 16 bases of the junction unmatched. The CDR3: CASSTRPPGLAGNEQFF. CDR3 nucleotide sequence: TGTGCCAGCAGCACACGCCCCCCCGGACTAGCAGGGAATGAGCAGTTCTTC.

This chain uses TRBV4-1 with TRBJ2-1, with D tentatively TRBD1 or TRBD2 (6 bases each). Trimming removed 4 bases at V and 8 bases at J, with 18 bases between. The CDR3 consists of 15 residues. The germline CDR1 and CDR2 sequences are MGHRA and YSYEKL. This chain's CDR3 is CASSRRGVASDEQFF. The CDR3 DNA sequence: TGCGCCAGCAGCCGAAGGGGGGTAGCGTCCGATGAGCAGTTCTTC.

The chain couples TRBV28 to TRBJ1-6; TRBD1 matches 10 bases. Looked up from germline, CDR1 is MDHEN and CDR2 is SYDVKM. The CDR3 covers 15 residues. J was trimmed by 7 bases and V by 6 bases; bases with no gene match: 6. The CDR3 sequence: CASRKWTGGNSPLHF. The DNA of the CDR3 is TGTGCCAGCAGGAAATGGACAGGGGGGAATTCACCCCTCCACTTT.

CDR3 nucleotide sequence: TGTGCCAGCAGCCCCCAAGTCGGGACGGATACCTACGAGCAGTACTTC. Protein: CASSPQVGTDTYEQYF. The rearrangement joins TRBV7-2 to TRBJ2-7; D tentatively reads TRBD1 or TRBD2 (5 bases each). Trimming removed 5 bases from V and 2 bases from J, with 19 bases in between. Looked up from germline, CDR1 is SGHTA and CDR2 is FQGNSA. The CDR3 contains 16 residues. Based on the CDR3 plus reference TRBV7-2 and TRBJ2-7, the full variable domain is GAGVSQSPSNKVTEKGKDVELRCDPISGHTALYWYRQSLGQGLEFLIYFQGNSAPDKSGLPSDRFSAERTGGSVSTLTIQRTQQEDSAVYLCASSPQVGTDTYEQYFGPGTRLTVT.

The chain carries TRBV18 and TRBJ2-5; D is uncertain. The V end was cut by 2 bases, the J end by 5 bases, with 15 bases between. The CDR3 consists of 15 residues. Germline loops: CDR1 KGHSH, CDR2 LQKENI. CDR3 amino acids: CASSPLGEIGETQYF. The CDR3, as DNA: TGTGCCAGCTCACCATTAGGAGAGATCGGGGAGACCCAGTACTTC.

The V and J genes are TRBV28 and TRBJ1-4; a possible D gene is TRBD1 (6 bases). This CDR3 comprises 14 residues. The V end was cut by 5 bases, the J end by 6 bases, with 13 bases between. Germline V lookup: CDR1 MDHEN, CDR2 SYDVKM. CDR3 sequence: CASSGGAGDEKLFF. In nucleotides, the CDR3 is TGTGCCAGCAGTGGGGGGGCTGGCGATGAAAAACTGTTTTTT. The variable domain in full, completed from reference TRBV28 and TRBJ1-4, reads DVKVTQSSRYLVKRTGEKVFLECVQDMDHENMFWYRQDPGLGLRLIYFSYDVKMKEKGDIPEGYSVSREKKERFSLILESASTNQTSMYLCASSGGAGDEKLFFGSGTQLSVL.

Here the CDR3 DNA reads TGTGCCAGCTCACCAACTAGCGGGAGGGATACGCAGTATTTT. Its protein product is CASSPTSGRDTQYF. This chain links TRBV18 with TRBJ2-3, with 12 bases lining up with TRBD2. The germline gives CDR1 KGHSH, CDR2 LQKENI. The V and J ends lost 2 bases and 6 bases, in that order; junction bases with no gene match: 0. CDR3 length: 14 amino acids.

The chain combines TRBV9 with TRBJ2-5, with D perhaps matching TRBD2 (7 bases). The ends were cut back, 4 bases at V and 5 bases at J, with 18 bases in the middle. CDR1 SGDLS and CDR2 YYNGEE come from the germline V gene. CDR3 length: 15 amino acids. CDR3 amino acids: CASSHRGDSGETQYF. The DNA for the CDR3 is TGTGCCAGCAGCCATAGGGGGGATAGCGGGGAGACCCAGTACTTC.

The V and J genes are TRBV19 and TRBJ1-2; 8 bases map to TRBD1. Germline loops: CDR1 LNHDA, CDR2 SQIVND (reference sequence). Trimming removed 7 bases from V and 8 bases from J; junction bases left unmatched: 18. This CDR3 is 16 amino acids long. CDR3 region: CASTLSRDRFREGYTF. CDR3 DNA sequence: TGTGCCAGTACCCTCTCCCGGGACAGGTTCAGAGAAGGCTACACCTTC.

The chain combines TRBV2 with TRBJ1-2; a possible D gene is TRBD1 (6 bases). This CDR3 is built from 12 residues. Germline V gives CDR1 SNHLY, CDR2 FYNNEI. Between the trimmed V and J ends, which lost 3 bases and 8 bases, there was a span of 10 bases. The CDR3 reads CASSDTGPGYTF. In DNA, the CDR3 is TGTGCCAGCAGTGATACAGGGCCCGGCTACACCTTC.

J is TRBJ2-1 and V is TRBV18, with a possible D match to TRBD2 (5 bases). CDR3 length: 16 residues. CDR1 and CDR2 (germline): KGHSH, LQKENI. V lost 5 bases and J lost 0, with 14 bases in between. CDR3 loop: CASSTLGAGSYNEQFF. CDR3 sequence (DNA): TGTGCCAGCTCAACGTTGGGCGCGGGCTCCTACAATGAGCAGTTCTTC.

CDR3 sequence: CASSYNRGPGLALFF. The CDR3 DNA sequence: TGTGCCAGCAGCTATAACAGGGGGCCGGGACTGGCCCTGTTCTTC. This chain connects TRBV7-2 to TRBJ2-1, with 9 bases matching TRBD1. Looked up from germline, CDR1 is SGHTA and CDR2 is FQGNSA. This CDR3 has 15 amino acids. Trimming at V came to 4 bases and at J to 15 bases, leaving 16 bases not matched to a gene.

CDR3 loop: CASSQRQGGTEAFF. For the CDR3, the DNA is TGTGCCAGCAGTCAACGACAGGGCGGCACTGAAGCTTTCTTT. V usage is TRBV27 and J usage is TRBJ1-1, with 7 bases matching TRBD1. The J segment lost 4 bases and the V segment lost 5 bases, leaving 7 bases of the junction unmatched. Germline loops: CDR1 MNHEY, CDR2 SMNVEV (reference sequence). The length of the CDR3 is 14 residues.

The V and J genes are TRBV7-9 and TRBJ2-7, with D uncertain. Germline CDR1 SEHNR, CDR2 FQNEAQ (reference sequence). The V end was cut by 3 bases, the J end by 2 bases, with 8 bases between. The CDR3 consists of 13 residues. CDR3 DNA sequence: TGTGCCAGCAGCTTCTCAAGCGCCTACGAGCAGTACTTC. Translation: CASSFSSAYEQYF.

This clone came up a few times. This chain connects TRBV5-1 to TRBJ2-3, with 11 bases identical to TRBD2. This CDR3 is 18 amino acids long. J gave up 1 base and V 4 bases, and 11 bases lay outside the gene matches. Germline CDR1 reads SGHRS; CDR2 reads YFSETQ. In DNA form, the CDR3 reads TGCGCCAGCAGCCTACTCAGTAGCGGGAGGGCGGGCACAGATACGCAGTATTTT. It encodes CASSLLSSGRAGTDTQYF.

This chain links TRBV2 with TRBJ2-4; 9 nucleotides agree with TRBD1. J gave up 7 bases and V 3 bases, and 1 base lay outside the gene matches. CDR1 is SNHLY, CDR2 FYNNEI, per germline. CDR3 length: 13 amino acids. For the CDR3, the DNA is TGTGCCAGCAGTGAGGGGACAGGGAACATTCAGTACTTC. It codes for CASSEGTGNIQYF.

In this sample, this clone turned up once. The gene calls are TRBV9 and TRBJ1-5, with D tentatively TRBD1 (5 bases). The germline V gene encodes CDR1 SGDLS and CDR2 YYNGEE. The CDR3 contains 15 residues. With 4 bases removed from V and 4 bases from J, the gap between germline ends came to 15 bases. The CDR3 reads CASSFGAGHNQPQHF. In DNA, the CDR3 is TGTGCCAGCAGCTTTGGGGCAGGGCATAATCAGCCCCAGCATTTT. The whole variable domain, filled in from reference TRBV9 and TRBJ1-5, reads DSGVTQTPKHLITATGQRVTLRCSPRSGDLSVYWYQQSLDQGLQFLIQYYNGEERAKGNILERFSAQQFPDLHSELNLSSLELGDSALYFCASSFGAGHNQPQHFGDGTRLSIL.

The rearrangement uses TRBV7-9 and TRBJ1-1; D unresolved. V was clipped by 2 bases and J by 5 bases, with 12 bases between them. CDR1 is SEHNR and CDR2 is FQNEAQ in the germline V gene (reference sequence). The CDR3 is made up of 14 amino acids. CDR3 loop: CASSLRGRETEAFF. The DNA for the CDR3 is TGTGCCAGCAGCTTACGGGGAAGAGAAACTGAAGCTTTCTTT.

The rearrangement links TRBV9 to TRBJ2-2; 7 bases are a match to TRBD1. The CDR3 covers 15 residues. Germline CDR1 is SGDLS and CDR2 is YYNGEE. Germline trimming cut 3 bases from V and 8 bases from J; bases unmatched to any gene: 10. The CDR3 spells CASSGLPTGSGELFF. CDR3 sequence (DNA): TGTGCCAGCAGCGGGTTACCGACAGGGTCTGGGGAGCTGTTTTTT.

A single count supports this clone. The chain has TRBV27 and TRBJ2-5; perhaps TRBD1 as D (6 bases). The V gene lost 6 bases and the J gene lost 1 base, with 12 bases spanning the gap. The CDR3 is 14 residues long. Germline V CDR1 and CDR2: MNHEY, SMNVEV (reference sequence). This CDR3 is CASSQRTAQETQYF. The CDR3 DNA is TGTGCCAGCAGCCAAAGGACAGCCCAAGAGACCCAGTACTTC.

The V and J genes are TRBV30 and TRBJ2-2; 7 bases map to TRBD1. This CDR3 spans 14 amino acids. Germline V gene lookup returns CDR1 GTSNPN and CDR2 SVGIG (reference sequence). J was trimmed by 2 bases and V by 4 bases; bases with no gene match: 4. DNA for the CDR3: TGTGCCTGGACCGGGACAGAAAACACCGGGGAGCTGTTTTTT. Protein sequence: CAWTGTENTGELFF.